This entry describes one T cell receptor (beta chain). Method: immunoSEQ multiplex PCR; TCRdb's copy keeps in-frame clones and lacks some. In the table there are over 60,000 clones, roughly 93% of which are singletons. The record originates from a study of T cell changes during pregnancy in multiple sclerosis. Germline V gene sequence: CDR1 SNHLY, CDR2 FYNNEI. Trimming cost V 8 bases and J 2 bases; bases outside gene matches: 13. CDR3 length: 17 amino acids. The source material was peripheral blood, sampled in the first trimester of pregnancy. The gene calls are TRBV2 and TRBJ1-2; 11 bases are shared with TRBD1. The sequence was obtained from a female donor with multiple sclerosis, enrolled in a pregnancy study. CDR3 loop: CASSGQGAILGNYGYTF. As DNA, the CDR3 is TGTGCCAGCTCCGGACAGGGGGCGATTCTTGGGAACTATGGCTACACCTTC. Full variable domain (remainder filled in from reference TRBV2 and TRBJ1-2): EPEVTQTPSHQVTQMGQEVILRCVPISNHLYFYWYRQILGQKVEFLVSFYNNEISEKSEIFDDQFSVERPDGSNFTLKIRSTKLEDSAMYFCASSGQGAILGNYGYTFGSGTRLTVV.